The 8 T cell receptor beta chains in this list originate from one sample, sequenced in a study of PD-1 blockade in classical Hodgkin lymphoma. The assay was immunoSEQ multiplex PCR, and TCRdb's table has in-frame clones only and misses some. Here the sample spans approximately 84,000 clones, roughly nine tenths being singletons. Every one of the patients relapsed after autologous stem cell transplantation (brentuximab vedotin exposure was variable). Sequencing used peripheral blood mononuclear cells (PBMCs), obtained at baseline. These receptors all stem from a human donor with classical Hodgkin lymphoma.

The chain carries TRBV7-9 and TRBJ2-7; 13 nucleotides match TRBD2. This CDR3 region has 15 residues. After removal of 5 bases from V and 4 bases from J, the junction contained 5 bases not matched to a gene. Germline CDR1 SEHNR, CDR2 FQNEAQ (reference sequence). CDR3 residues: CASSPGLAGRYEQYF. The CDR3 coding sequence is TGTGCCAGCAGCCCGGGACTAGCGGGGCGTTACGAGCAGTACTTC.

In DNA form, the CDR3 reads TGTGCCAGCCGGATGGGGGATACGCAGTATTTT. As protein: CASRMGDTQYF. The chain recombines TRBV7-2 with TRBJ2-3; no firm D call. CDR1 is SGHTA and CDR2 is FQGNSA in the germline V gene. This CDR3 has 11 residues. Trimming removed 8 bases at V and 6 bases at J, with 9 bases between.

A single count supports this clone. The chain combines TRBV2 with TRBJ1-4; weak D call: TRBD1 (6 bases). Germline assignment: CDR1 SNHLY and CDR2 FYNNEI. CDR3 length: 16 residues. V dropped 4 bases and J dropped 8 bases, with 20 bases sitting between them. CDR3 DNA: TGTGCCAGCAGTGGTCGTGACAGGTTTTTGCGGGAAAAACTGTTTTTT. As protein: CASSGRDRFLREKLFF.

The V and J genes are TRBV30 and TRBJ2-6; 8 bases match TRBD2. Germline V gene lookup returns CDR1 GTSNPN and CDR2 SVGIG (reference sequence). Trimming removed 2 bases from V and 0 bases from J; junction bases left unmatched: 3. The CDR3 is made up of 16 amino acids. The CDR3 spells CAWSSGGGSGANVLTF. Written as DNA, the CDR3 is TGTGCCTGGAGTTCCGGGGGGGGCTCTGGGGCCAACGTCCTGACTTTC. The variable domain in full, with the rest retrieved from reference TRBV30 and TRBJ2-6, is SQTIHQWPATLVQPVGSPLSLECTVEGTSNPNLYWYRQAAGRGLQLLFYSVGIGQISSEVPQNLSASRPQDRQFILSSKKLLLSDSGFYLCAWSSGGGSGANVLTFGAGSRLTVL.

The chain has TRBV11-2 and TRBJ2-1; 10 nucleotides align to TRBD2. Germline V gene sequence: CDR1 SGHAT, CDR2 FQNNGV. V dropped 1 base and J dropped 8; count of bases not matched to a gene: 8. CDR3 length: 16 residues. CDR3 loop: CASSLGVSGGPDEQFF. The CDR3 region has the DNA TGTGCCAGCAGCTTAGGGGTTAGCGGGGGGCCCGATGAGCAGTTCTTC.

This chain joins TRBV28 and TRBJ1-2, with unresolved D. Trimming took 4 bases from V and 5 from J, leaving 11 bases between them. The CDR3 is 13 amino acids. CDR1 is MDHEN, CDR2 SYDVKM, per germline. CDR3 region: CASSYSTSYGYTF. CDR3 DNA sequence: TGTGCCAGCAGTTACAGTACCTCTTATGGCTACACCTTC.

This clone was found a few times. As DNA, the CDR3 is TGTGCCAGCCTATCCTGGGACAGTGAAAAACTGTTTTTT. Amino acid sequence: CASLSWDSEKLFF. This sequence joins TRBV27 and TRBJ1-4, with 7 bases that match TRBD1. CDR3 length equals 13 residues. Germline assignment: CDR1 MNHEY and CDR2 SMNVEV (reference sequence). The ends lost 8 bases at V and 7 bases at J; junction bases unmatched: 7.

V usage is TRBV7-8 and J usage is TRBJ1-1, with D maybe TRBD1 (6 bases). The V end lost 1 base, the J end lost 4 bases, and 13 bases lay between the germline ends. The CDR3 is made up of 15 amino acids. Germline V gene data show CDR1 as SGHVS and CDR2 as FQNEAQ. As DNA, the CDR3 is TGTGCCAGCAGCTTAGGGGCGGGGGCAGGCACTGAAGCTTTCTTT. It yields the protein CASSLGAGAGTEAFF. The full variable domain, completed using reference TRBV7-8 and TRBJ1-1, is GAGVSQSPRYKVAKRGQDVALRCDPISGHVSLFWYQQALGQGPEFLTYFQNEAQLDKSGLPSDRFFAERPEGSVSTLKIQRTQQEDSAVYLCASSLGAGAGTEAFFGQGTRLTVV.